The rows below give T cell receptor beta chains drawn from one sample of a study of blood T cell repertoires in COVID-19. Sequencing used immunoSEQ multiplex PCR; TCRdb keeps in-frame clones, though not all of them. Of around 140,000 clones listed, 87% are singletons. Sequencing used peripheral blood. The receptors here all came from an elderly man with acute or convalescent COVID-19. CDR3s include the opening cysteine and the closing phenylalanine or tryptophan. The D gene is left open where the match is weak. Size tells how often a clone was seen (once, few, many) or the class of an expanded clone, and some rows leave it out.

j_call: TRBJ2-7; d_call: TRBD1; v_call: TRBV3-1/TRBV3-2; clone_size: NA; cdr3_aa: CASSQGDRAGEQYF; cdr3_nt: TGTGCCAGCAGCCAAGGGGACAGGGCGGGCGAGCAGTACTTC
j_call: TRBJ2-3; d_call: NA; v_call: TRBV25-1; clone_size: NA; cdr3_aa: CASNGGTSTDTQYF; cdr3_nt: TGTGCCAGCAACGGTGGTACTAGCACAGATACGCAGTATTTT
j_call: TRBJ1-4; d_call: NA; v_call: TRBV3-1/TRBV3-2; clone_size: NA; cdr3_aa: CASSQSTTNEKLFF; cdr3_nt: TGTGCCAGCAGCCAGTCAACAACTAATGAAAAACTGTTTTTT
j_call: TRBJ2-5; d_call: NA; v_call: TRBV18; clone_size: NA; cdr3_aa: CASSPGAGGETQYF; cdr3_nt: TGTGCCAGCTCACCGGGGGCAGGTGGAGAGACCCAGTACTTC
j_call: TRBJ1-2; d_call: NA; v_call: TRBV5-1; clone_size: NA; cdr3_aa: CASSAQLGQDYGYTF; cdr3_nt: TGCGCCAGCAGCGCTCAACTGGGACAAGACTATGGCTACACCTTC
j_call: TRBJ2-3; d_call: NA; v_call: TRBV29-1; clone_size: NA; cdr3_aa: CSAPLVPDTQYF; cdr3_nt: TGCAGCGCTCCCCTCGTTCCAGATACGCAGTATTTT
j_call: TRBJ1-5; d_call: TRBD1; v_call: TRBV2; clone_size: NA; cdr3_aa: CASRGDRGISSNQPQHF; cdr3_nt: TGTGCCAGCAGAGGTGACAGGGGGATATCTAGCAATCAGCCCCAGCATTTT
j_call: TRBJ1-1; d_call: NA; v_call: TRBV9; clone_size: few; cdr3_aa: CASSETGKSGAFF; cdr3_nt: TGTGCCAGCAGCGAAACAGGGAAGAGTGGAGCTTTCTTT
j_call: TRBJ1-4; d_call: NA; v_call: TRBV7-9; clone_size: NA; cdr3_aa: CASSSNRQNEKLFF; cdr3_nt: TGTGCCAGCAGTTCTAACCGACAGAATGAAAAACTGTTTTTT
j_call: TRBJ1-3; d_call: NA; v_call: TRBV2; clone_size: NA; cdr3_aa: CASSDRGVGNTIYF; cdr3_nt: TGTGCCAGCAGTGATCGGGGAGTGGGAAACACCATATATTTT
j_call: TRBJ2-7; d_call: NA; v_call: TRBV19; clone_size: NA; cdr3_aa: CASSPDKSYEQYF; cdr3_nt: TGTGCCAGTAGCCCCGACAAATCCTACGAGCAGTACTTC
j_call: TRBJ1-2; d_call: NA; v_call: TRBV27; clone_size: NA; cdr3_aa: CASSYGLGGEFGYTF; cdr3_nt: TGTGCCAGCAGTTACGGACTCGGGGGGGAGTTTGGCTACACCTTC
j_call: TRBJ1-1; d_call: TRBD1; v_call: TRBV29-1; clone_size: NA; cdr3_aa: CSARQGSNTEAFF; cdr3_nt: TGCAGCGCCCGACAGGGATCGAACACTGAAGCTTTCTTT
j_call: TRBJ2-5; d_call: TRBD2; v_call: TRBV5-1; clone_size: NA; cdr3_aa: CASSSSGGTSETQYF; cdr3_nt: TGCGCCAGCAGCTCTAGCGGGGGGACCTCTGAGACCCAGTACTTC
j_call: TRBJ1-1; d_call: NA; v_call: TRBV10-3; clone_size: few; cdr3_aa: CAISAATGNTEAFF; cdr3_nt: TGTGCCATCAGTGCCGCGACAGGGAACACTGAAGCTTTCTTT
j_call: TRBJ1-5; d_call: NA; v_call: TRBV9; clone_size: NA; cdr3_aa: CASSVSGGSEPQHF; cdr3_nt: TGTGCCAGCAGCGTAAGTGGAGGTTCGGAGCCCCAGCATTTT
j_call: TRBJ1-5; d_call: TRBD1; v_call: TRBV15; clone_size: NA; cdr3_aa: CATSRLDRGPRNQPQHF; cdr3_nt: TGTGCCACCAGCAGACTGGACAGGGGGCCTCGCAATCAGCCCCAGCATTTT
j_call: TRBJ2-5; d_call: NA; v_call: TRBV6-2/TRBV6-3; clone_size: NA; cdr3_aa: CASSFLVVSGLDQETQYF; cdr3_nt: TGTGCCAGCAGTTTTCTTGTGGTGTCAGGGCTCGACCAAGAGACCCAGTACTTC
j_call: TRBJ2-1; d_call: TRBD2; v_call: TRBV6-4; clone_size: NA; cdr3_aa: CASSGLAGSNEQFF; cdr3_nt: TGTGCCAGCAGTGGGCTAGCGGGTTCAAATGAGCAGTTCTTC
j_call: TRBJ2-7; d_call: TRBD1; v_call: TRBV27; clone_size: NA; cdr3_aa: CASALRTGGSYEQYF; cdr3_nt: TGTGCCAGCGCTCTAAGGACAGGAGGCTCCTACGAGCAGTACTTC
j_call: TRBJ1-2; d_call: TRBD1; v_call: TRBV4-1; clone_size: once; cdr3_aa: CASSLGAGTGSLAYGYTF; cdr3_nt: TGCGCCAGCAGCCTGGGGGCCGGGACAGGGAGCCTCGCCTATGGCTACACCTTC
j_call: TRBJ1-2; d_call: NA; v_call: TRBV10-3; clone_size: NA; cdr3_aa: CAISESFGGSGYTF; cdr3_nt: TGTGCCATCAGTGAGTCGTTCGGGGGGAGTGGCTACACCTTC
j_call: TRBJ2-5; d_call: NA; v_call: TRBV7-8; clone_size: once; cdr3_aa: CASSLVFSVPQETQYF; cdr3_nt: TGTGCCAGCAGCTTAGTCTTTAGCGTCCCCCAAGAGACCCAGTACTTC
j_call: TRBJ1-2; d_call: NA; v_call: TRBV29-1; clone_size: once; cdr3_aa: CSVDWGGYGYTF; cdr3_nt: TGCAGCGTTGACTGGGGGGGCTATGGCTACACCTTC
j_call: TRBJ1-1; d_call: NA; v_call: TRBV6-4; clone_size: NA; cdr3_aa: CASSREGNTEAFF; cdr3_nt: TGTGCCAGCAGCCGAGAGGGGAACACTGAAGCTTTCTTT
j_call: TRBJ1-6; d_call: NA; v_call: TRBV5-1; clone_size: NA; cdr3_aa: CARPLTAWFAHSTHSPLHF; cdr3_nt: TGCGCCAGGCCCCTGACAGCCTGGTTCGCCCATAGTACCCACTCACCCCTCCACTTT
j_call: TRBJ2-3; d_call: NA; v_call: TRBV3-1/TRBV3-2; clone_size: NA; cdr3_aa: CASSHRQGLADTQYF; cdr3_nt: TGTGCCAGCAGCCACAGGCAGGGGTTGGCAGATACGCAGTATTTT
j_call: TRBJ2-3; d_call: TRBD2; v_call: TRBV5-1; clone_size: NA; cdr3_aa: CASSLGSSGGSDTQYF; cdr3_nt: TGCGCCAGCAGCTTGGGTTCTAGCGGGGGTTCAGATACGCAGTATTTT
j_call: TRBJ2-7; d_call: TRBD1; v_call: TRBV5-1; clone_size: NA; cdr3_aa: CASSTKNRTGSVYEQYF; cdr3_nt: TGCGCCAGCAGCACGAAAAACCGGACAGGTTCCGTCTACGAGCAGTACTTC
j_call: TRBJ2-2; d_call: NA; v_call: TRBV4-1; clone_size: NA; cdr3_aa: CASSQERGRLFF; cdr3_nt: TGCGCCAGCAGCCAAGAACGGGGTCGGCTGTTTTTT
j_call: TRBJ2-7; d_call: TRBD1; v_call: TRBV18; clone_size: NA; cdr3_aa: CASSPDRVYYEQYF; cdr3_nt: TGTGCCAGCTCACCGGACAGGGTTTACTACGAGCAGTACTTC
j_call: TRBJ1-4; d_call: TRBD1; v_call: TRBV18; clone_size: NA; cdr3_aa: CASSPGTGANEKLFF; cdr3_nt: TGTGCCAGCTCACCTGGGACAGGGGCTAATGAAAAACTGTTTTTT
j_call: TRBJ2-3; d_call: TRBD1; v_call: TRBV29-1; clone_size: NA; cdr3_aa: CSARRDRGEYF; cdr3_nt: TGCAGCGCCAGGCGGGACAGGGGGGAGTATTTT
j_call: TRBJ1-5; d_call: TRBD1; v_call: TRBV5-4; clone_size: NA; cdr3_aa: CASSLNSQGAQHF; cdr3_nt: TGTGCCAGCAGCTTGAACAGCCAGGGGGCCCAGCATTTT
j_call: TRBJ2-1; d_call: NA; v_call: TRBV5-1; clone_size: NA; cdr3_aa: CASGRGWGTNEQFF; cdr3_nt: TGCGCCAGCGGAAGGGGGTGGGGGACCAATGAGCAGTTCTTC
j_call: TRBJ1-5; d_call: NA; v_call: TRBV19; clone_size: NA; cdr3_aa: CASSRTEPSSNQPQHF; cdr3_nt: TGTGCCAGTAGTAGGACAGAGCCTTCGAGCAATCAGCCCCAGCATTTT
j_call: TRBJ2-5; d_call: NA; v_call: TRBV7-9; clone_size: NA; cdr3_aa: CASSLASGLQETQYF; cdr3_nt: TGTGCCAGCAGCTTAGCTTCAGGGTTACAAGAGACCCAGTACTTC
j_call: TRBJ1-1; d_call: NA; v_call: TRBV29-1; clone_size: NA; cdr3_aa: CSARTSGDTEAFF; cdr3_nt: TGCAGCGCGCGAACTTCAGGGGACACTGAAGCTTTCTTT
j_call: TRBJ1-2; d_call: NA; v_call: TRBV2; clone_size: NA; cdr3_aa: CASSDLQSYGYTF; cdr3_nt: TGTGCCAGCAGTGATCTACAGAGCTATGGCTACACCTTC
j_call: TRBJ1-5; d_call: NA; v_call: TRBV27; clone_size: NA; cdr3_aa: CASSLNMDTQPQHF; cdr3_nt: TGTGCCAGCAGTTTAAACATGGACACTCAGCCCCAGCATTTT
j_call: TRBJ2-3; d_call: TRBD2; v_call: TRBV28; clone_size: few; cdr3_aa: CASSLIGLAGITDTQYF; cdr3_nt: TGTGCCAGCAGTTTAATAGGGCTAGCGGGAATAACAGATACGCAGTATTTT
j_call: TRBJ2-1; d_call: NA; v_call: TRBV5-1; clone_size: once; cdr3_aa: CASSLERPRYNEQFF; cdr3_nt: TGCGCCAGCAGCTTGGAGCGTCCTCGGTACAATGAGCAGTTCTTC
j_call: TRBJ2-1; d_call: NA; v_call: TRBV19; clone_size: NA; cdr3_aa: CATSRGNEQFF; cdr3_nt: TGTGCCACCAGCAGGGGCAATGAGCAGTTCTTC
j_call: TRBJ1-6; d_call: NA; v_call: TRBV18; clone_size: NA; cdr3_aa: CASSPPSGNNSPLHF; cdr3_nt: TGTGCCAGCTCACCACCTTCAGGAAACAATTCACCCCTCCACTTT
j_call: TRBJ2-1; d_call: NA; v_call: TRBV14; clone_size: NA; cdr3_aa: CASSQDSRGAREQFF; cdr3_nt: TGTGCCAGCAGCCAAGACAGCCGGGGAGCGCGCGAGCAGTTCTTC
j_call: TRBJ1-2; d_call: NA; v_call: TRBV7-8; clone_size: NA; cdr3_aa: CASSLGSLNYGYTF; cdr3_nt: TGTGCCAGCAGCTTAGGTAGTCTGAACTATGGCTACACCTTC
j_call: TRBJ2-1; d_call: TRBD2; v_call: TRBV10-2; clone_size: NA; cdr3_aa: CASREAGGVLNEQFF; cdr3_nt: TGCGCCAGCAGAGAGGCGGGAGGAGTATTAAATGAGCAGTTCTTC
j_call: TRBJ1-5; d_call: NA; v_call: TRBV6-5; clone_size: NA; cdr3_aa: CASSYSRDQPQHF; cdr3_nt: TGTGCCAGCAGTTACTCCCGAGATCAGCCCCAGCATTTT
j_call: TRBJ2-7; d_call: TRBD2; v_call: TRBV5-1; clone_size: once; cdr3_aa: CASSPTSGFSEQYF; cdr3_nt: TGCGCCAGCAGCCCAACTAGCGGGTTCTCCGAGCAGTACTTC
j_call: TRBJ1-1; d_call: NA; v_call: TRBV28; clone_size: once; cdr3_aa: CASSTPGGTEAFF; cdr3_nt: TGTGCCAGCAGTACACCAGGTGGCACTGAAGCTTTCTTT
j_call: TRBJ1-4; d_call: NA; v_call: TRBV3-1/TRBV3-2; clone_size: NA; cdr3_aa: CASSQQGGEKLFF; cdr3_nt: TGTGCCAGCAGCCAACAGGGTGGCGAAAAACTGTTTTTT
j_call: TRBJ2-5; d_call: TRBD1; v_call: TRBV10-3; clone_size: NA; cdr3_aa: CAIRGDRGKETQYF; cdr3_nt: TGTGCCATCAGGGGGGACAGGGGAAAAGAGACCCAGTACTTC